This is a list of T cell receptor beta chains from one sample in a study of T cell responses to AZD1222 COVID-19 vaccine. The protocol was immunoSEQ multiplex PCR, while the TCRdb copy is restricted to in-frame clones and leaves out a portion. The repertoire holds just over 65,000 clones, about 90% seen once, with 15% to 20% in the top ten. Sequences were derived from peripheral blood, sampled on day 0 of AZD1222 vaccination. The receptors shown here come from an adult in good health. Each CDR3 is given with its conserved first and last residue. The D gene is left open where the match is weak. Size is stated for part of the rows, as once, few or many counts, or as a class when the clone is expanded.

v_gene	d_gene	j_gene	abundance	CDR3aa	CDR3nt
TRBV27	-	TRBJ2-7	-	CASSLVGTYEQYF	TGTGCCAGCAGTTTGGTGGGTACCTACGAGCAGTACTTC
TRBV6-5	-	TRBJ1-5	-	CASSWGADQPQHF	TGTGCCAGCAGTTGGGGGGCCGATCAGCCCCAGCATTTT
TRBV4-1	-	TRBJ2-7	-	CASSQDLEQYF	TGCGCCAGCAGCCAAGACCTCGAGCAGTACTTC
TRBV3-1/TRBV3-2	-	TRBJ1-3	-	CASSQEGLGGNTIYF	TGTGCCAGCAGCCAAGAAGGCCTGGGAGGAAACACCATATATTTT
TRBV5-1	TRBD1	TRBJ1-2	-	CASSQGQGYGYTF	TGCGCCAGCAGCCAAGGACAGGGGTATGGCTACACCTTC
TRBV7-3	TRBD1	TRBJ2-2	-	CASSATGFTGELFF	TGTGCCAGCAGCGCGACAGGGTTCACCGGGGAGCTGTTTTTT
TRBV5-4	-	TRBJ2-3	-	CASTERGTDTQYF	TGTGCCAGCACCGAGCGGGGCACAGATACGCAGTATTTT
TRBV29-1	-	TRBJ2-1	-	CSALTRTPSNEQFF	TGCAGCGCCCTAACTAGGACCCCTTCCAATGAGCAGTTCTTC
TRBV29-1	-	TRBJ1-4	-	CSGSWGTNEKLFF	TGCAGCGGGTCCTGGGGAACTAATGAAAAACTGTTTTTT
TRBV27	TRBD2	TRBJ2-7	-	CASSQLAGGFYEQYF	TGTGCCAGCAGCCAACTAGCGGGAGGTTTCTACGAGCAGTACTTC
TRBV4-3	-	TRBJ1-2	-	CASSQDRGQFYGYTF	TGCGCCAGCAGCCAAGATAGGGGCCAGTTCTATGGCTACACCTTC
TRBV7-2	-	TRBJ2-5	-	CASSARTETQYF	TGTGCCAGCAGCGCAAGAACGGAGACCCAGTACTTC
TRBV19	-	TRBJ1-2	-	CASRLEVYGYTF	TGTGCCAGTCGACTGGAGGTTTATGGCTACACCTTC
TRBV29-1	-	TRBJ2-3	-	CSVVRLVPTTDTQYF	TGCAGCGTTGTGAGGCTAGTGCCCACCACAGATACGCAGTATTTT
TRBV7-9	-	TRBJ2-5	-	CASSSQTSGYQETQYF	TGTGCCAGCAGCTCCCAAACCTCAGGGTACCAAGAGACCCAGTACTTC
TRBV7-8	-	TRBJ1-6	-	CASSLALPSGNSSPLHF	TGTGCCAGCAGCTTAGCACTTCCCTCGGGAAATAGTTCACCCCTCCACTTT
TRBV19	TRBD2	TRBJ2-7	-	CASSAPGGGSYEQYF	TGTGCCAGTAGTGCCCCCGGGGGGGGCAGTTACGAGCAGTACTTC
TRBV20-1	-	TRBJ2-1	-	CSASEKAELEQFF	TGCAGTGCTAGTGAGAAGGCGGAACTAGAGCAGTTCTTC
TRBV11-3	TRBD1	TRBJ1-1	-	CASSSETGGATFF	TGTGCCAGCAGCTCGGAGACAGGGGGCGCGACTTTCTTT
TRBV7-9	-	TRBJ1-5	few	CASSWEGSNQPQHF	TGTGCCAGCAGCTGGGAGGGAAGCAATCAGCCCCAGCATTTT
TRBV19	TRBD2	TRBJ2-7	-	CASSPILAGGNHEQYF	TGTGCCAGTAGTCCGATCCTAGCGGGAGGTAACCACGAGCAGTACTTC
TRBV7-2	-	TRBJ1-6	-	CASTPRTAGSPLHF	TGTGCCAGCACGCCGAGGACAGCCGGGTCACCCCTCCACTTT
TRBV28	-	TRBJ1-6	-	CASTDRSSVNSPLHF	TGTGCCAGTACAGATCGCTCGAGTGTGAATTCACCCCTCCACTTT
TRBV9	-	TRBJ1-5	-	CASSFQGLSNQPQHF	TGTGCCAGCAGCTTCCAGGGGTTGAGCAATCAGCCCCAGCATTTT
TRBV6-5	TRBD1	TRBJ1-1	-	CASSSQGLSTEAFF	TGTGCCAGCAGTTCACAGGGGTTGAGCACTGAAGCTTTCTTT
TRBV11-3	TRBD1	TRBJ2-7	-	CASSLRGTGNSEQYF	TGTGCCAGCAGCTTACGGGGGACAGGGAACAGCGAGCAGTACTTC
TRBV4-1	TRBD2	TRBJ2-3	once	CASSQGSRTSGRISTDTQYF	TGCGCCAGCAGCCAAGGATCAAGGACTAGCGGGAGAATTAGCACAGATACGCAGTATTTT
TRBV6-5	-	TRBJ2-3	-	CASSPHTDTQYF	TGTGCCAGCAGTCCACACACAGATACGCAGTATTTT
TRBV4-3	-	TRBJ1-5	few	CASSQDLLANQPQHF	TGCGCCAGCAGCCAAGATCTTTTGGCCAATCAGCCCCAGCATTTT
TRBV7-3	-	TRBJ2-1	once	CASSPGPYGGGLYNEQFF	TGTGCCAGCAGCCCAGGACCCTACGGCGGGGGCCTCTACAATGAGCAGTTCTTC
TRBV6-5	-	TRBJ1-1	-	CASRSGRALAEAFF	TGTGCCAGCAGATCGGGACGGGCTCTGGCTGAAGCTTTCTTT
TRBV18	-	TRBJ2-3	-	CASSPLSDSDTQYF	TGTGCCAGCTCACCACTATCGGATTCAGATACGCAGTATTTT
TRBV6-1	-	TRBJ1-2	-	CASTEGSYGYTF	TGTGCCAGCACCGAAGGGAGCTATGGCTACACCTTC
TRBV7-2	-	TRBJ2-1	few	CASSLAVGFDYNEQFF	TGTGCCAGCAGCTTAGCGGTGGGGTTCGACTACAATGAGCAGTTCTTC
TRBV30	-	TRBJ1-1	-	CAWREGWNTEAFF	TGTGCCTGGAGAGAGGGTTGGAACACTGAAGCTTTCTTT
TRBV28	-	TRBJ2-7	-	CASSEGIVTGNYEQYF	TGTGCCAGCAGTGAGGGAATAGTAACAGGGAACTACGAGCAGTACTTC
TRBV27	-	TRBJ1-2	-	CASPTPPTNYGYTF	TGTGCCAGCCCGACTCCCCCTACTAACTATGGCTACACCTTC
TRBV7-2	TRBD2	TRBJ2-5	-	CASSSQGGGQETQYF	TGTGCCAGCAGCTCCCAGGGCGGGGGGCAAGAGACCCAGTACTTC
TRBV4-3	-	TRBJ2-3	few	CASSQGQPSTDTQYF	TGCGCCAGCAGCCAAGGTCAGCCAAGCACAGATACGCAGTATTTT
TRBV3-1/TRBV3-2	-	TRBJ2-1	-	CASSQDRQVEQFF	TGTGCCAGCAGCCAAGATAGGCAGGTCGAGCAGTTCTTC
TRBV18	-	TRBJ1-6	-	CASSPLGIASVSPLHF	TGTGCCAGCTCACCACTGGGGATAGCGTCAGTTTCACCCCTCCACTTT
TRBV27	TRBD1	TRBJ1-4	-	CASSSGTGGSGKLFF	TGTGCCAGCAGTTCCGGGACAGGGGGATCCGGAAAACTGTTTTTT
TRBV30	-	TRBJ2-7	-	CAWSLGRYEQYF	TGTGCCTGGAGTTTGGGGAGGTACGAGCAGTACTTC
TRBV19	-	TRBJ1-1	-	CASSKGRLTEAFF	TGTGCCAGTAGTAAGGGTAGGCTCACTGAAGCTTTCTTT
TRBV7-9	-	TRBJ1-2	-	CASSLDTNNYGYTF	TGTGCCAGCAGCTTAGACACGAATAACTATGGCTACACCTTC
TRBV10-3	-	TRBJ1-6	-	CAISGNRDGNSPLHF	TGTGCCATCAGTGGTAACCGGGACGGAAATTCACCCCTCCACTTT
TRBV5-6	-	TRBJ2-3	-	CASSRSNAALTDTQYF	TGTGCCAGCAGCCGAAGTAATGCGGCTCTCACAGATACGCAGTATTTT
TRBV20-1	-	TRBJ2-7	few	CSASAQVADEQYF	TGCAGTGCTAGTGCTCAGGTGGCGGACGAGCAGTACTTC
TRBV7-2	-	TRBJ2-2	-	CASRRLANTGELFF	TGTGCCAGCCGAAGACTAGCGAACACCGGGGAGCTGTTTTTT
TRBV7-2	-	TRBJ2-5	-	CASSLESLVEETQYF	TGTGCCAGCAGCTTAGAATCCTTGGTGGAGGAGACCCAGTACTTC
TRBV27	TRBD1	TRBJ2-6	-	CASSLLGQALSGANVLTF	TGTGCCAGCAGTTTATTGGGACAGGCCCTCTCTGGGGCCAACGTCCTGACTTTC
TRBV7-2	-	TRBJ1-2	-	CASSFLQSSYGYTF	TGTGCCAGCAGCTTCTTACAGAGCTCCTATGGCTACACCTTC
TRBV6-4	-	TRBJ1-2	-	CASSEGPRIGYTF	TGTGCCAGCAGTGAGGGCCCGCGGATTGGCTACACCTTC
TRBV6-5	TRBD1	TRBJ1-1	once	CASSIEDRATEAFF	TGTGCCAGCAGTATCGAAGACAGGGCCACTGAAGCTTTCTTT
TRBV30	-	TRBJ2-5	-	CAWTEKGQGLQETQYF	TGTGCCTGGACGGAAAAGGGGCAGGGCTTACAAGAGACCCAGTACTTC
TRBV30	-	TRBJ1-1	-	CACQTENTEAFF	TGTGCCTGTCAGACAGAGAACACTGAAGCTTTCTTT
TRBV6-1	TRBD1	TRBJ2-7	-	CASSEGQGFSPYEQYF	TGTGCCAGCAGTGAGGGACAGGGCTTTTCGCCCTACGAGCAGTACTTC
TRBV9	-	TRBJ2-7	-	CASSAGFLSYEQYF	TGTGCCAGCAGCGCGGGATTCCTCTCCTACGAGCAGTACTTC
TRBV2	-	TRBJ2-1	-	CASSERVIYNEQFF	TGTGCCAGCAGTGAGCGGGTCATCTACAATGAGCAGTTCTTC